A single sample gave rise to the 32 T cell receptor beta chains below, sequenced in a study of cytomegalovirus exposure and HLA in healthy donors. The PCR employed 60 Vbeta primers together with 13 Jbeta primers. Assay used: immunoSEQ multiplex PCR; TCRdb lists only in-frame clones, some missing. The data show about 160,000 clones, 70% to 80% seen once. Sequenced input: PBMCs. These receptors originate from a man in his forties or fifties in good health and CMV-seronegative.

This clone has more than one count but fewer than ten. The chain carries TRBV19 and TRBJ1-6; D unresolved. In germline, CDR1 is LNHDA, CDR2 SQIVND (reference sequence). This CDR3 has 12 amino acids. The V end lost 3 bases, the J end lost 13 bases, and 10 bases lay between the germline ends. The CDR3 DNA reads as TGTGCCAGTAGTATTGGCGGTATGCCCCTCCACTTT. Amino acid sequence: CASSIGGMPLHF.

This clone was detected only a few times. This chain links TRBV5-6 with TRBJ2-1; a possible D gene is TRBD2 (7 bases). With 4 bases removed from V and 4 bases from J, the gap between germline ends came to 15 bases. Germline V gene data show CDR1 as SGHDT and CDR2 as YYEEEE. The CDR3 totals 15 residues. The CDR3 protein is CASSTAGARYNEQFF. Here the CDR3 DNA reads TGTGCCAGCAGCACGGCGGGGGCTCGGTACAATGAGCAGTTCTTC.

A note on this clone: The same CDR3 also results from other DNA sequences found in this sample. V usage is TRBV20-1 and J usage is TRBJ2-7; D may be TRBD2 (6 bases). Germline CDR1 is DFQATT and CDR2 is SNEGSKA (reference sequence). V lost 3 bases and J lost 4, with 7 bases in between. This CDR3 is 11 amino acids long. The DNA for the CDR3 is TGCAGTGCTAGGGGGGGTTACGAGCAGTACTTC. This encodes CSARGGYEQYF.

The chain carries TRBV6-5 and TRBJ1-1; D remains ambiguous. V lost 2 bases and J 7 bases, leaving 8 bases between the germline ends. In germline, CDR1 is MNHEY, CDR2 SVGAGI. This CDR3 spans 12 amino acids. In DNA form, the CDR3 reads TGTGCCAGCAGTTACGGTACGGGTGAAGCTTTCTTT. The encoded protein is CASSYGTGEAFF.

This rearrangement joins TRBV7-9 to TRBJ2-7; D gene ambiguous. CDR3 size: 12 residues. V lost 7 bases and J 2 bases, leaving 9 bases between the germline ends. Per the germline V gene, CDR1 is SEHNR and CDR2 is FQNEAQ (reference sequence). DNA of the CDR3: TGTGCCAGCACCACTAATGCCTACGAGCAGTACTTC. This codes for CASTTNAYEQYF.

The gene calls are TRBV6-5 and TRBJ2-3; D gene uncertain. The germline V gene has CDR1 MNHEY and CDR2 SVGAGI. The V gene lost 0 bases and the J gene lost 4 bases, with 11 bases spanning the gap. This CDR3 is 15 amino acids long. In nucleotides, the CDR3 is TGTGCCAGCAGTTACTCGAGGTGGAACGCAGATACGCAGTATTTT. Residues: CASSYSRWNADTQYF.

The chain recombines TRBV29-1 with TRBJ1-4, with 9 bases aligning to TRBD1. In germline, CDR1 is SQVTM, CDR2 ANQGSEA. The CDR3 loop spans 13 amino acids. V lost 6 bases and J lost 7; bases outside the gene matches: 6. The CDR3 DNA sequence: TGCAGCGTACCCGGGACAGGGTCTGAAAAACTGTTTTTT. Translating it yields CSVPGTGSEKLFF.

The chain uses TRBV5-6 and TRBJ1-2, with 8 bases matching TRBD1. CDR3 size: 17 residues. The V gene end was trimmed by 1 base and the J gene end by 4 bases; junction bases not matched to a gene: 12. The germline gives CDR1 SGHDT, CDR2 YYEEEE. CDR3 bases: TGTGCCAGCAGCTTGCTCGTAATCCGGACAGGGCTCTATGGCTACACCTTC. Translated, it gives CASSLLVIRTGLYGYTF.

In this sample, this clone turned up once. The CDR3 reads CSVEDRHRANYGYTF. The CDR3, as DNA: TGCAGCGTTGAAGATCGGCACAGAGCTAACTATGGCTACACCTTC. The chain uses TRBV29-1 and TRBJ1-2; D gene uncertain. The length of the CDR3 is 15 residues. Germline V CDR1 and CDR2: SQVTM, ANQGSEA. V shed 0 bases and J shed 0 bases, with 11 bases lying between them. Filled out from reference TRBV29-1 and TRBJ1-2, the complete variable domain reads SAVISQKPSRDICQRGTSLTIQCQVDSQVTMMFWYRQQPGQSLTLIATANQGSEATYESGFVIDKFPISRPNLTFSTLTVSNMSPEDSSIYLCSVEDRHRANYGYTFGSGTRLTVV.

The sample holds a few counts of this clone. The gene calls are TRBV7-6 and TRBJ1-4; D is uncertain. The germline CDR1 and CDR2 sequences are SGHVS and FNYEAQ. The CDR3 length is 15 residues. With 5 bases removed from V and 6 bases from J, the gap between germline ends came to 16 bases. The DNA for the CDR3 is TGTGCCAGCAGCCCCTCACAGTGGCGAGATGAAAAACTGTTTTTT. This codes for CASSPSQWRDEKLFF.

This chain links TRBV6-1 with TRBJ2-2; a weak D match, TRBD2 (5 bases). Germline-derived CDR1 and CDR2 are MNHNS and SASEGT. Trimming took off 0 bases at V and 5 bases at J, with 10 bases between the two ends. CDR3 length equals 15 residues. CDR3 sequence reads: CASSEAISGTGELFF. The CDR3 DNA is TGTGCCAGCAGTGAAGCGATATCGGGGACCGGGGAGCTGTTTTTT.

This rearrangement joins TRBV5-1 to TRBJ2-2; 7 bases line up with TRBD1. Germline CDR1 SGHRS, CDR2 YFSETQ. This CDR3 is built from 16 residues. The junction had 6 bases not matched to a gene; V was cut back by 4 bases and J by 0 bases. CDR3 nucleotides: TGCGCCAGCAGCCCCCCGGGACAGCCGAACACCGGGGAGCTGTTTTTT. Protein: CASSPPGQPNTGELFF.

J is TRBJ1-5 and V is TRBV29-1, with 9 bases that match TRBD1. Germline trimming cut 4 bases from V and 6 bases from J; bases unmatched to any gene: 4. The CDR3 consists of 13 residues. Germline loops: CDR1 SQVTM, CDR2 ANQGSEA. Here the CDR3 reads CSVAGTGSQPQHF. In nucleotides, the CDR3 is TGCAGCGTTGCTGGGACAGGGAGTCAGCCCCAGCATTTT.

V and J are TRBV7-2 and TRBJ1-1; no firm D call. The CDR3 covers 13 residues. Trimming cost V 2 bases and J 3 bases, with 7 bases left between them. The germline CDR1 and CDR2 sequences are SGHTA and FQGNSA. The CDR3 DNA sequence: TGTGCCAGCAGCTTATGGGAGTACACTGAAGCTTTCTTT. Translating gives CASSLWEYTEAFF.

This chain connects TRBV30 to TRBJ1-5; the D gene is possibly TRBD1 (6 bases). This CDR3 comprises 14 residues. Looked up from germline, CDR1 is GTSNPN and CDR2 is SVGIG (reference sequence). Between the trimmed V and J ends, which lost 5 bases and 0 bases, there was a span of 11 bases. CDR3 loop: CAWGDRHSNQPQHF. Written as DNA, the CDR3 is TGTGCCTGGGGAGACAGGCATAGCAATCAGCCCCAGCATTTT.

This chain links TRBV18 with TRBJ2-1; 7 bases agree with TRBD2. CDR3 size: 15 residues. Germline-derived CDR1 and CDR2 are KGHSH and LQKENI. V dropped 6 bases and J dropped 9; count of bases not matched to a gene: 14. The CDR3 DNA reads TGTGCCAGCTCGCGGGGGACGGGACCAAACATTGAGCAGTTCTTC. This translates into CASSRGTGPNIEQFF.

The chain employs TRBV5-1 and TRBJ2-7, with TRBD2 as a possible D gene (6 bases). V lost 0 bases and J lost 6, with 16 bases in between. CDR1 is SGHRS, CDR2 YFSETQ, per germline. This CDR3 has 15 residues. CDR3 sequence: CASSLGGGKRAEQYF. DNA for the CDR3: TGCGCCAGCAGCTTGGGGGGTGGTAAGCGGGCCGAGCAGTACTTC.

This clone was recorded once. One junction end does not reproduce the germline sequence, and a read error may be involved. The chain recombines TRBV6-5 with TRBJ1-2; perhaps TRBD1 as D (6 bases). This CDR3 comprises 14 residues. Per germline, CDR1 MNHEY and CDR2 SVGAGI. The CDR3 DNA reads as TGTGCCAGCAGTTACGCACGGACAGCCCGTAGTCCTTTTTTC. The encoded protein is CASSYARTARSPFF.

V and J are TRBV20-1 and TRBJ2-1; no reliable D call. In germline, CDR1 is DFQATT, CDR2 SNEGSKA (reference sequence). CDR3 size: 11 residues. Trimming removed 3 bases from V and 8 bases from J, with 8 bases in between. The CDR3 sequence is CSASISHEQFF. CDR3 coding DNA: TGCAGTGCTAGTATTAGCCATGAGCAGTTCTTC.

The chain carries TRBV27 and TRBJ2-5, with 13 positions matching TRBD2. CDR3 length: 17 amino acids. Unmatched junction bases numbered 9, after V lost 3 bases and J lost 5 bases. The germline gives CDR1 MNHEY, CDR2 SMNVEV (reference sequence). The CDR3 DNA is TGTGCCAGCAGTTTTACTAGCGGGGGGGGATTTCACGAGACCCAGTACTTC. Protein: CASSFTSGGGFHETQYF.

The rearrangement uses TRBV6-6 and TRBJ2-7, with D unresolved. The CDR3 runs 13 residues. Germline CDR1 is MNHNY and CDR2 is SVGAGI (reference sequence). V dropped 2 bases and J dropped 2 bases, with 7 bases sitting between them. CDR3 coding DNA: TGTGCCAGCAGTTACGAACTGACCTACGAGCAGTACTTC. Translating it yields CASSYELTYEQYF.

A single count supports this clone. The rearrangement links TRBV6-5 to TRBJ2-5; the D gene is possibly TRBD1 (7 bases). The closer fit of TRBJ2-7 to the DNA end suggests the J call may be wrong. Germline V gene lookup returns CDR1 MNHEY and CDR2 SVGAGI. This CDR3 spans 13 amino acids. The CDR3 nucleotides are TGTGCCAGCAGGCCGGGGGACAGTAACGAGCAGTACTTC. Its protein is CASRPGDSNEQYF.

V gene TRBV7-2 combines with J gene TRBJ2-1; 8 bases are a match to TRBD1. Germline V CDR1 and CDR2: SGHTA, FQGNSA. The CDR3 sequence is 15 residues long. Trimming at V came to 5 bases and at J to 7 bases, leaving 10 bases not matched to a gene. The DNA of the CDR3 is TGTGCCAGCAGCACGGGACAGGTGACAGCTAATGAGCAGTTCTTC. As protein: CASSTGQVTANEQFF. Full variable domain (missing parts from reference TRBV7-2 and TRBJ2-1): GAGVSQSPSNKVTEKGKDVELRCDPISGHTALYWYRQSLGQGLEFLIYFQGNSAPDKSGLPSDRFSAERTGGSVSTLTIQRTQQEDSAVYLCASSTGQVTANEQFFGPGTRLTVL.

V gene TRBV5-1 combines with J gene TRBJ2-6; a weak D match, TRBD1 (6 bases). The CDR3 sequence is 17 residues long. With 0 bases removed from V and 0 bases from J, the gap between germline ends came to 10 bases. The V gene's germline CDR1 is SGHRS and CDR2 YFSETQ. CDR3 in DNA: TGCGCCAGCAGCTTGGGGGACACATTCTCTGGGGCCAACGTCCTGACTTTC. As protein: CASSLGDTFSGANVLTF.

The sample holds one count of this clone. V usage is TRBV6-1 and J usage is TRBJ2-3; 7 nucleotides align to TRBD2. The CDR3 has 15 amino acids. Looked up from germline, CDR1 is MNHNS and CDR2 is SASEGT. With 2 bases clipped from V and 3 bases from J, the junction kept 5 bases outside the gene matches. For the CDR3, the DNA is TGTGCCAGCAGTGAATATTCCGGGGGGACAGATACGCAGTATTTT. It yields the protein CASSEYSGGTDTQYF.

The chain couples TRBV30 to TRBJ2-3; D possibly corresponds to TRBD2 (6 bases). The CDR3 has 15 residues. V dropped 0 bases and J dropped 7 bases, with 17 bases sitting between them. Looked up from germline, CDR1 is GTSNPN and CDR2 is SVGIG (reference sequence). CDR3 region: CAWSVRGGAAYTQYF. In DNA, the CDR3 is TGTGCCTGGAGTGTAAGAGGAGGGGCCGCTTATACGCAGTATTTT. Supplemented by reference TRBV30 and TRBJ2-3, the full variable domain reads SQTIHQWPATLVQPVGSPLSLECTVEGTSNPNLYWYRQAAGRGLQLLFYSVGIGQISSEVPQNLSASRPQDRQFILSSKKLLLSDSGFYLCAWSVRGGAAYTQYFGPGTRLTVL.

The chain uses TRBV6-6 and TRBJ2-2; D unresolved. The CDR3 length is 11 residues. V lost 4 bases to trimming and J lost 6 bases, with 3 bases between them. Germline V gene lookup returns CDR1 MNHNY and CDR2 SVGAGI (reference sequence). The CDR3 DNA follows: TGTGCCAGCAGTTGGCCCGGGGAGCTGTTTTTT. Translation gives CASSWPGELFF.

The chain has TRBV7-2 and TRBJ2-5; TRBD2 matches 10 bases. CDR1 SGHTA and CDR2 FQGNSA come from the germline V gene. The length of the CDR3 is 18 residues. Losses at the gene ends were 7 bases for V and 3 bases for J; bases not matched to a gene: 17. Written as DNA, the CDR3 is TGTGCCAGCACCTCGGGGTTCAAGCCAGCGGGGGGGAAAGAGACCCAGTACTTC. Protein sequence: CASTSGFKPAGGKETQYF.

This clone has more than one count but fewer than ten. This rearrangement joins TRBV29-1 to TRBJ1-3; D gene ambiguous. Germline V CDR1 and CDR2: SQVTM, ANQGSEA. V shed 3 bases and J shed 2 bases, with 8 bases lying between them. The CDR3 has 13 residues. CDR3 in amino acids: CSVDGSPGNTIYF. The DNA for the CDR3 is TGCAGCGTTGACGGGTCGCCTGGAAACACCATATATTTT.

The chain has TRBV27 and TRBJ2-3, with 9 positions matching TRBD2. Germline V gene sequence: CDR1 MNHEY, CDR2 SMNVEV (reference sequence). The V gene end was trimmed by 8 bases and the J gene end by 3 bases; junction bases not matched to a gene: 9. CDR3 length: 15 residues. In DNA form, the CDR3 reads TGTGCCAGCTTAAAGCGGGGGGTTAGTACAGATACGCAGTATTTT. This sequence encodes CASLKRGVSTDTQYF.

This rearrangement joins TRBV5-5 to TRBJ2-7; no firm D call. Looked up from germline, CDR1 is SGHKS and CDR2 is YYEKEE (reference sequence). CDR3 length: 10 residues. The V end was cut by 0 bases, the J end by 9 bases, with 4 bases between. CDR3 in DNA: TGTGCCAGCAGCTTGGGCGGGCAGTACTTC. Its protein is CASSLGGQYF.

This chain joins TRBV28 and TRBJ1-2; no definite D call. V was clipped by 5 bases and J by 8 bases, with 9 bases between them. The CDR3 is made up of 11 amino acids. The germline CDR1 and CDR2 sequences are MDHEN and SYDVKM. CDR3 residues: CASSRDGGYTF. The CDR3 DNA follows: TGTGCCAGCAGTCGCGACGGGGGCTACACCTTC.